The 30 T cell receptor beta chains listed next were all sequenced from one sample in a study. In TCRdb, the RT-PCR reads were re-called with MiXCR into one record per CDR3 protein. The data contain approximately 720,000 distinct CDR3 sequences, approximately 15% of them seen just once; the ten biggest clones take up roughly 3.9%. Sequenced material: memory CD4+ T cells from blood. The receptors were sampled from a female donor in good health, serving as a healthy control.

This clonotype was observed a handful of times. The rearrangement links TRBV6-1 to TRBJ2-5; the D is unclear. This CDR3 is built from 15 residues. Germline V gene data show CDR1 as MNHNS and CDR2 as SASEGT. V lost 1 base and J lost 7, with 16 bases in between. The CDR3 region is CASSEDTLARRTQYF. The CDR3 nucleotides are TGTGCCAGCAGTGAAGATACGTTAGCCCGGAGGACCCAGTACTTC.

V is TRBV27 and J is TRBJ1-2; D may be TRBD1 (6 bases). The CDR3 has 11 residues. V lost 8 bases and J lost 6, with 10 bases in between. The germline gives CDR1 MNHEY, CDR2 SMNVEV (reference sequence). The CDR3 spells CASGDRNGYTF. The CDR3 DNA reads TGTGCCAGCGGAGACAGGAATGGCTACACCTTC.

In its sample, this clonotype was seen a few times. J is TRBJ2-3 and V is TRBV7-2; D is possibly TRBD2 (5 bases). CDR3 size: 16 residues. The germline CDR1 and CDR2 sequences are SGHTA and FQGNSA. V was trimmed by 2 bases and J by 0 bases, leaving 12 bases between them. CDR3 nucleotide sequence: TGTGCCAGCAGCTTAATCCCTCGGACTAGCACAGATACGCAGTATTTT. Translating it yields CASSLIPRTSTDTQYF.

This clonotype appeared many times. The chain uses TRBV4-2 and TRBJ2-7; TRBD1 matches 9 bases. With V trimmed by 1 base and J by 3 bases, 1 base remained unmatched. Germline lookup yields CDR1 LGHNA and CDR2 YNFKEQ. This CDR3 has 14 amino acids. CDR3 protein: CASSQGTGDYEQYF. CDR3 nucleotides: TGTGCCAGCAGCCAAGGGACAGGGGACTACGAGCAGTACTTC.

This clonotype appeared many times. The V call is TRBV7-2, the J call TRBJ2-5; D is undetermined. Germline CDR1 SGHTA, CDR2 FQGNSA. The V and J ends lost 1 base and 1 base respectively, with 4 bases between them. There are 13 residues in the CDR3. CDR3 loop: CASSLVLQETQYF. In nucleotides, the CDR3 is TGTGCCAGCAGCTTAGTGCTCCAAGAGACCCAGTACTTC.

This clonotype was seen at least ten times. The chain uses TRBV6-6 and TRBJ1-2; D remains ambiguous. Trimming shortened V by 7 bases and J by 4 bases, and 13 bases separated the two germline ends. The length of the CDR3 is 13 residues. Germline assignment: CDR1 MNHNY and CDR2 SVGAGI (reference sequence). CDR3 amino acids: CASTLDPVYGYTF. The CDR3 bases are TGTGCCAGCACCCTCGACCCTGTCTATGGCTACACCTTC.

This clonotype was counted only a few times. V is TRBV6-5 and J is TRBJ2-5, with TRBD2 matching over 7 bases. There are 13 residues in the CDR3. V dropped 6 bases and J dropped 5; count of bases not matched to a gene: 6. In germline, CDR1 is MNHEY, CDR2 SVGAGI. The CDR3 coding sequence is TGTGCCAGCAGAGCGGGACTCGAGGAGACCCAGTACTTC. This translates into CASRAGLEETQYF.

Only a few counts were recorded for this clonotype. This sequence joins TRBV6-1 and TRBJ2-1; D is unresolved. The germline V and J ends were trimmed by 2 bases and 0 bases, with 14 bases remaining between them. Germline values: CDR1 MNHNS, CDR2 SASEGT. The length of the CDR3 is 17 residues. CDR3 sequence reads: CASSERIAVSSYNEQFF. The DNA for the CDR3 is TGTGCCAGCAGTGAACGGATAGCCGTTAGCTCCTACAATGAGCAGTTCTTC.

This clonotype was picked up many times. The genes are TRBV6-5 and TRBJ2-7; the match to TRBD2 covers 10 bases. The CDR3 covers 15 residues. J was trimmed by 5 bases and V by 2 bases; bases with no gene match: 6. Looked up from germline, CDR1 is MNHEY and CDR2 is SVGAGI. The CDR3 sequence: CASSYATSGFHEQYF. The CDR3 nucleotides are TGTGCCAGCAGTTACGCGACTAGCGGGTTTCACGAGCAGTACTTC.

This clonotype was found a few times. The rearrangement joins TRBV20-1 to TRBJ2-7, with 8 bases aligning to TRBD2. In germline, CDR1 is DFQATT, CDR2 SNEGSKA (reference sequence). The CDR3 runs 16 residues. The trim removed 0 bases at V and 2 bases at J, leaving 9 bases unmatched. Here the CDR3 reads CSARDLFTGGPYEQYF. CDR3 sequence (DNA): TGCAGTGCTAGAGATCTCTTTACGGGAGGGCCCTACGAGCAGTACTTC.

The V and J genes are TRBV20-1 and TRBJ2-5; TRBD2 might be the D (7 bases). The CDR3 sequence is 14 residues long. Germline V CDR1 and CDR2: DFQATT, SNEGSKA (reference sequence). V was cut by 6 bases and J by 2 bases, with 16 bases left in between. The CDR3 protein is CSAARGDKQETQYF. The CDR3 DNA follows: TGCAGTGCCGCTCGGGGGGACAAGCAAGAGACCCAGTACTTC.

V is TRBV12-3 or TRBV12-4 and J is TRBJ1-3, with 8 bases aligning to TRBD1. V dropped 8 bases and J dropped 4; count of bases not matched to a gene: 10. CDR3 length: 15 amino acids. Written as DNA, the CDR3 is TGTGCCAGCGCTTCAGGGGGCAGGGAAGGAAACACCATATATTTT. This gives the protein CASASGGREGNTIYF.

The chain carries TRBV20-1 and TRBJ1-6; TRBD1 agrees at 11 bases. The CDR3 has 19 amino acids. Germline V gene lookup returns CDR1 DFQATT and CDR2 SNEGSKA (reference sequence). V was clipped by 1 base and J by 0 bases; unmatched bases: 8. CDR3: CSARGTGTGGHSYNSPLHF. In DNA form, the CDR3 reads TGCAGTGCTAGAGGAACCGGGACAGGGGGTCACTCCTATAATTCACCCCTCCACTTT.

This clonotype was found many times. The chain recombines TRBV10-3 with TRBJ1-1, with a tentative D call TRBD1 (5 bases). Deletions cut 6 bases from V and 1 base from J, with 9 bases between. The CDR3 loop spans 13 amino acids. Germline V lookup: CDR1 ENHRY, CDR2 SYGVKD. DNA for the CDR3: TGTGCCATCAGACGGGACGGGAACACTGAAGCTTTCTTT. Encoded protein: CAIRRDGNTEAFF.

This clonotype came up many times. The rearrangement uses TRBV20-1 and TRBJ2-7; D uncertain. The germline V gene encodes CDR1 DFQATT and CDR2 SNEGSKA (reference sequence). This CDR3 spans 13 amino acids. The V and J ends lost 6 bases and 1 base respectively, with 13 bases between them. This CDR3 reads CSARRQISYEQYF. CDR3 coding DNA: TGCAGTGCCCGAAGGCAGATTTCCTACGAGCAGTACTTC.

CDR3 in DNA: TGTGCCAGCAGTTTATGGGGACAGGGGGCTTGGGATGGCTACACCTTC. This gives the protein CASSLWGQGAWDGYTF. V is TRBV27 and J is TRBJ1-2; 12 bases map to TRBD1. The length of the CDR3 is 16 residues. CDR1 and CDR2 (germline): MNHEY, SMNVEV (reference sequence). With V trimmed by 1 base and J by 6 bases, 6 bases remained unmatched.

This clonotype has only a few counts. The chain is built from TRBV25-1 and TRBJ1-2, with TRBD1 matching 10 bases. CDR3 size: 14 residues. V lost 4 bases to trimming and J lost 7 bases; unmatched junction nucleotides: 6. CDR1 MGHDK and CDR2 SYGVNS come from the germline V gene. The chain's CDR3 is CASSVGGTGAGYTF. In DNA form, the CDR3 reads TGTGCCAGCAGTGTGGGGGGGACAGGGGCTGGCTACACCTTC.

This chain uses TRBV28 with TRBJ2-5, with TRBD1 matching over 9 bases. Germline CDR1 MDHEN, CDR2 SYDVKM. Trimming cost V 10 bases and J 5 bases; bases outside gene matches: 14. The CDR3 length is 15 residues. The CDR3 nucleotides are TGTGCCACCGTCCCGGGACAGGGCCCCGGGGAGACCCAGTACTTC. Its translation is CATVPGQGPGETQYF. Full variable domain (missing parts from reference TRBV28 and TRBJ2-5): DVKVTQSSRYLVKRTGEKVFLECVQDMDHENMFWYRQDPGLGLRLIYFSYDVKMKEKGDIPEGYSVSREKKERFSLILESASTNQTSMYLCATVPGQGPGETQYFGPGTRLLVL.

The chain joins TRBV7-3 to TRBJ2-3; 8 bases map to TRBD1. With 5 bases clipped from V and 4 bases from J, the junction kept 5 bases outside the gene matches. The CDR3 has 14 residues. CDR1 and CDR2 (germline): SGHTA, FQGTGA. CDR3 coding DNA: TGTGCCAGCAGCGCCGGACAGGGCCCAGATACGCAGTATTTT. Its translation is CASSAGQGPDTQYF.

CDR3 in amino acids: CASSRTSGDQETQYF. The CDR3 nucleotides read TGTGCCAGCAGTAGGACTAGCGGGGACCAAGAGACCCAGTACTTC. The chain has TRBV6-4 and TRBJ2-5, with 12 bases aligning to TRBD2. There are 15 residues in the CDR3. V trimming: 5 bases; J trimming: 0 bases; junction bases outside the gene matches: 1. CDR1 and CDR2 from the germline V gene are MRHNA and SNTAGT.

This clonotype has only a few counts. CDR3 DNA: TGCAGTGTACAGGGGAACTATGGCTACACCTTC. As protein: CSVQGNYGYTF. The rearrangement joins TRBV20-1 to TRBJ1-2, with TRBD1 matching over 7 bases. V lost 7 bases to trimming and J lost 2 bases; unmatched junction nucleotides: 1. This CDR3 comprises 11 residues. Looked up from germline, CDR1 is DFQATT and CDR2 is SNEGSKA (reference sequence).

V and J are TRBV3-1 and TRBJ1-6; TRBD1 might be the D (5 bases). Germline values: CDR1 LGHDT, CDR2 YNNKEL (reference sequence). The CDR3 runs 16 residues. V was pared by 4 bases and J by 5 bases, with 15 bases between. In nucleotides, the CDR3 is TGTGCCAGCAGCCCCTCGCAGTCGGGGGATAATTCACCCCTCCACTTT. Residues: CASSPSQSGDNSPLHF.

The rearrangement uses TRBV20-1 and TRBJ2-7; 7 nucleotides match TRBD2. Trimming at V came to 3 bases and at J to 6 bases, leaving 11 bases not matched to a gene. The CDR3 totals 14 residues. Germline loops: CDR1 DFQATT, CDR2 SNEGSKA (reference sequence). CDR3 sequence (DNA): TGCAGTGCTAGGAGGCGGGAGAGTGCGCTCGAGCAGTACTTC. It specifies CSARRRESALEQYF.

The chain combines TRBV27 with TRBJ2-5; 8 positions match TRBD1. The CDR3 has 15 amino acids. Germline V gene sequence: CDR1 MNHEY, CDR2 SMNVEV (reference sequence). Trimming removed 5 bases from V and 5 bases from J; junction bases left unmatched: 10. The CDR3 here is CASSRGQGSFETQYF. The CDR3 DNA is TGTGCCAGCAGTCGAGGACAGGGATCCTTCGAGACCCAGTACTTC.

This clonotype was found a few times. The chain links TRBV7-2 to TRBJ2-7; 8 bases align to TRBD2. The germline V gene has CDR1 SGHTA and CDR2 FQGNSA. The CDR3 sequence is 17 residues long. The V gene end was trimmed by 1 base and the J gene end by 7 bases; junction bases not matched to a gene: 15. The CDR3 sequence: CASSLDAPGGPGREQYF. CDR3 nucleotide sequence: TGTGCCAGCAGCTTAGATGCACCGGGAGGGCCAGGAAGAGAGCAGTACTTC.

This chain links TRBV28 with TRBJ2-3, with a possible D match to TRBD1 (6 bases). V dropped 6 bases and J dropped 5 bases, with 12 bases sitting between them. The CDR3 contains 13 residues. Per the germline V gene, CDR1 is MDHEN and CDR2 is SYDVKM. DNA for the CDR3: TGTGCCAGCAGCCGCCTAGGGGGAGATACGCAGTATTTT. This encodes CASSRLGGDTQYF. The full variable domain, with the rest looked up from reference TRBV28 and TRBJ2-3, is DVKVTQSSRYLVKRTGEKVFLECVQDMDHENMFWYRQDPGLGLRLIYFSYDVKMKEKGDIPEGYSVSREKKERFSLILESASTNQTSMYLCASSRLGGDTQYFGPGTRLTVL.

The rearrangement uses TRBV5-1 and TRBJ2-7; 10 nucleotides align to TRBD2. Germline loops: CDR1 SGHRS, CDR2 YFSETQ. J was trimmed by 3 bases and V by 4 bases; bases with no gene match: 4. There are 14 residues in the CDR3. The CDR3 DNA reads TGCGCCAGCAGCAAAGGACTAGCGGTCTACGAGCAGTACTTC. Translated: CASSKGLAVYEQYF. Supplemented by reference TRBV5-1 and TRBJ2-7, the full variable domain reads KAGVTQTPRYLIKTRGQQVTLSCSPISGHRSVSWYQQTPGQGLQFLFEYFSETQRNKGNFPGRFSGRQFSNSRSEMNVSTLELGDSALYLCASSKGLAVYEQYFGPGTRLTVT.

This clonotype appeared a few times. This chain joins TRBV20-1 and TRBJ2-7, with unresolved D. There are 14 residues in the CDR3. Germline V gene sequence: CDR1 DFQATT, CDR2 SNEGSKA (reference sequence). The V gene lost 2 bases and the J gene lost 0 bases, with 11 bases spanning the gap. CDR3 loop: CSARRTVSSYEQYF. CDR3 sequence (DNA): TGCAGTGCTAGAAGAACGGTTAGCTCCTACGAGCAGTACTTC.

The CDR3 DNA reads TGTGCCACCAGTGATGCCGGGACAGGGTGGGACGAGCAGTACTTC. Translation: CATSDAGTGWDEQYF. J is TRBJ2-7 and V is TRBV24-1; 9 bases agree with TRBD1. The trim removed 3 bases at V and 5 bases at J, leaving 7 bases unmatched. The CDR3 length is 15 residues. The germline V gene encodes CDR1 KGHDR and CDR2 SFDVKD.

Many counts were recorded for this clonotype. The rearrangement uses TRBV6-5 and TRBJ2-5; no clear D gene. From germline, CDR1 is MNHEY and CDR2 SVGAGI. The CDR3 runs 15 residues. V lost 0 bases, J lost 1 base, and 9 bases lay in between. This CDR3 reads CASSYSNYFQETQYF. The CDR3 region has the DNA TGTGCCAGCAGTTACTCGAACTACTTCCAAGAGACCCAGTACTTC.